The sequence of this T cell receptor beta chain was determined in a study of shared clonotypes between healthy human individuals. Overall study findings and caveats: Several donors held approximately 5% of naive CD4 clonotypes in common. Sampling involved blood alone; tissue repertoires likely differ. Despite large depth, rarefaction showed incomplete sorted-subset sequencing.

Comments on this clone: The antigen remains unidentified.

V was clipped by 5 bases and J by 2 bases; unmatched bases: 19. CDR3 length equals 19 residues. Germline CDR1 is SGHAT and CDR2 is FQNNGV. Naive CD8 cells comprised CD45RO-negative, CCR7-positively selected cells, excluding terminally differentiated effector memory CD45RA+ cells. Assay execution proceeded at the deep level. Profiling relied on immunoSEQ multiplex PCR, and the TCRdb table lists in-frame clones only, not all of them. The table lists millions of clones, roughly 91% of them singletons. What was sequenced was naive CD8+ T cells from PBMCs. V is TRBV11-2 and J is TRBJ2-5; 8 bases map to TRBD2. The source of this sequence is a man between 18 and 35 years old in good health. Some clones in this sample may be carry-over from other donors' samples. The CDR3 sequence is CASSPVFRWKRENQETQYF. The CDR3, as DNA: TGTGCCAGCAGCCCAGTTTTTCGTTGGAAGCGGGAGAATCAAGAGACCCAGTACTTC. The full variable domain, rest sourced from reference TRBV11-2 and TRBJ2-5, is EAGVAQSPRYKIIEKRQSVAFWCNPISGHATLYWYQQILGQGPKLLIQFQNNGVVDDSQLPKDRFSAERLKGVDSTLKIQPAKLEDSAVYLCASSPVFRWKRENQETQYFGPGTRLLVL.